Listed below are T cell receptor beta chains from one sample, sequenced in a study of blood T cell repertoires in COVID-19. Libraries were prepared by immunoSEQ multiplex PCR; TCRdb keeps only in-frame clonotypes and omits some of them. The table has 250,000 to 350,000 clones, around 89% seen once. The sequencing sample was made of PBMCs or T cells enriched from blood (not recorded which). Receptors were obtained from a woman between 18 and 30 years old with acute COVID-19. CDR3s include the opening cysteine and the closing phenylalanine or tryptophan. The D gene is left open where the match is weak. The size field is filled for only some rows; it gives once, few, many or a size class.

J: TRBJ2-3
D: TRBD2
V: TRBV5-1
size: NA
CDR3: CASSLASLAGTDTQYF
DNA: TGCGCCAGCAGCTTGGCCAGCCTAGCGGGAACAGATACGCAGTATTTT

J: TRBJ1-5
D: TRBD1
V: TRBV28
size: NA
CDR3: CASSYRGVLNQPQHF
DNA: TGTGCCAGCAGTTACAGGGGGGTACTCAATCAGCCCCAGCATTTT

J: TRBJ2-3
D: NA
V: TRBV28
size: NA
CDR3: CASSFISSGTDTQYF
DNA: TGTGCCAGCAGTTTTATTTCCTCAGGCACAGATACGCAGTATTTT

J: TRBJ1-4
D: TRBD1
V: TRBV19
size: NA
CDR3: CASSTIDRGGEKLFF
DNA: TGTGCCAGTAGTACCATCGACAGGGGTGGGGAAAAACTGTTTTTT

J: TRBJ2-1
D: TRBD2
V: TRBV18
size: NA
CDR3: CASSTSGTSGTNEQFF
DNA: TGTGCCAGTTCAACTTCCGGGACTAGCGGGACAAATGAGCAGTTCTTC

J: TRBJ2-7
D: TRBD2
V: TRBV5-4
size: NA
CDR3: CASSFRRERSLGTLEQYF
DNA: TGTGCCAGCAGCTTTCGGCGGGAGAGAAGTCTAGGGACGCTCGAGCAGTACTTC

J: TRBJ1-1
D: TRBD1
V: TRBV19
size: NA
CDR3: CASSITGGTEAFF
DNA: TGTGCCAGTAGTATTACAGGGGGGACTGAAGCTTTCTTT

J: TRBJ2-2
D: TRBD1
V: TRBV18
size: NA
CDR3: CASSPLGTANTGELFF
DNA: TGTGCCAGCTCACCCCTCGGGACAGCGAACACCGGGGAGCTGTTTTTT

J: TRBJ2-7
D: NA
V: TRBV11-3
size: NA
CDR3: CASSPSPGDYEQYF
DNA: TGTGCCAGCAGCCCGAGCCCAGGGGACTACGAGCAGTACTTC

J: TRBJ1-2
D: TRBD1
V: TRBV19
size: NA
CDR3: CASIGNRGLDYGYTF
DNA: TGTGCCAGTATAGGGAACAGGGGGCTGGACTATGGCTACACCTTC

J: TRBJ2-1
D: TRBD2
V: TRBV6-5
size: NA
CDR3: CASSYEREGSYNEQFF
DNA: TGTGCCAGCAGTTACGAGCGGGAGGGCTCATACAATGAGCAGTTCTTC

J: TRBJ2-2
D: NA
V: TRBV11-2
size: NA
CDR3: CASSPQRIHTGELFF
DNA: TGTGCCAGCAGCCCACAGCGGATACACACCGGGGAGCTGTTTTTT

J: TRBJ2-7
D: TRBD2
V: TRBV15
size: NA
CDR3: CATSRDRRLAGVEQYF
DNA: TGTGCCACCAGCAGAGATCGGCGCCTAGCGGGAGTGGAGCAGTACTTC

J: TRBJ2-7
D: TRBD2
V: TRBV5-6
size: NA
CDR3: CASSGGLAGGPRRAF
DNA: TGTGCCAGCAGCGGGGGACTAGCGGGAGGGCCACGAAGAGCCTTC

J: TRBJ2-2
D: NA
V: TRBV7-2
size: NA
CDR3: CASSLFTGGTGELFF
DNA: TGTGCCAGCAGCTTATTCACCGGGGGCACCGGGGAGCTGTTTTTT

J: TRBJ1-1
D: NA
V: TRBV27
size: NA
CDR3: CASSSPGKNTEAFF
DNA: TGTGCCAGCAGTTCCCCAGGGAAGAACACTGAAGCTTTCTTT

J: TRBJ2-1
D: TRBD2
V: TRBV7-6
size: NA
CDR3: CASSHDLAGGPHEQFF
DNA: TGTGCCAGCAGCCACGATCTAGCGGGAGGGCCGCATGAGCAGTTCTTC

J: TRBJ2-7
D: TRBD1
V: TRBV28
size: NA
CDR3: CASSQTGTGLHEQYF
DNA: TGTGCCAGCAGCCAAACCGGGACAGGTTTGCACGAGCAGTACTTC

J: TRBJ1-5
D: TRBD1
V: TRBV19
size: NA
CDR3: CASSSRDRGSLDQPQHF
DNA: TGTGCCAGTAGTTCTAGGGACAGGGGGTCTTTGGATCAGCCCCAGCATTTT

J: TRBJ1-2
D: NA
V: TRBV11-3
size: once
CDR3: CASSSGTGPYGYTF
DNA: TGTGCCAGCAGCTCCGGCACAGGGCCCTATGGCTACACCTTC

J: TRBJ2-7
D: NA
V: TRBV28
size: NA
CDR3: CASSLPLYYEQYF
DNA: TGTGCCAGCAGTTTACCCCTCTACTACGAGCAGTACTTC

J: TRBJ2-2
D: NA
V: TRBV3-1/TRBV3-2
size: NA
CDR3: CASSPIEKNTGELFF
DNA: TGTGCCAGCAGCCCCATAGAGAAGAACACCGGGGAGCTGTTTTTT

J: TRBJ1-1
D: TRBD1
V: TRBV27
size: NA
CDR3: CASSLNLGTGGREAFF
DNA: TGTGCCAGCAGTCTCAATCTTGGGACAGGGGGTCGTGAAGCTTTCTTT

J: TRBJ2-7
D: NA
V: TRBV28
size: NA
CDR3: CASSLEYYEQYF
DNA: TGTGCCAGCAGTTTGGAGTACTACGAGCAGTACTTC

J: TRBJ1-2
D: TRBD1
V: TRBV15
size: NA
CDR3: CATRATGGNYGYTF
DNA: TGTGCCACCAGGGCGACAGGGGGAAACTATGGCTACACCTTC

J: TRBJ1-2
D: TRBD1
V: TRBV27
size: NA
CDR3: CASSLSRKDRALNYGYTF
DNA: TGTGCCAGCAGTTTATCGCGCAAGGACAGGGCCCTTAACTATGGCTACACCTTC

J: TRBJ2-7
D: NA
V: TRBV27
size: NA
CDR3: CASSPSGVRRPYEQYF
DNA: TGTGCCAGCAGTCCCTCGGGGGTCCGCCGTCCCTACGAGCAGTACTTC

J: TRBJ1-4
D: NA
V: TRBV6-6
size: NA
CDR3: CASSYPTANEKLFF
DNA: TGTGCCAGCAGTTACCCGACAGCTAATGAAAAACTGTTTTTT

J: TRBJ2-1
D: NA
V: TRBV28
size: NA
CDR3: CASTGGWGAYNEQFF
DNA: TGTGCCAGCACCGGCGGATGGGGAGCCTACAATGAGCAGTTCTTC

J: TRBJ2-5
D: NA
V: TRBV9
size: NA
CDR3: CASSFEGGRETQYF
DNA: TGTGCCAGCAGCTTCGAAGGGGGAAGGGAGACCCAGTACTTC